Many counts were recorded for the clone carrying this T cell receptor (beta chain). As yet, its antigen is unknown. TCRdb redid the calling of the 5' RACE reads with MiXCR, one entry per CDR3 protein. Seen here are 20,000 to 25,000 distinct CDR3 sequences, about 2.7% observed once, and the top ten hold 7.7%. The data belong to a study of spatial heterogeneity in lung cancer. For the study at large: Compared with alpha-chain sequences, beta-chain sequences were consistently detected in greater numbers.

Study-level results: Counts that tracked tumor mutation counts were those of expanded intratumoral alpha and beta TCRs.

The time point denotes: sample taken at primary tumor resection. The sample was lung tumor tissue, taken at surgery. This sequence originates from a male donor with early-stage non-small cell lung cancer.

The CDR3 loop is CASSYDGFTTTYGYTF. CDR3 nucleotides: TGTGCCAGCAGTTACGATGGTTTCACAACCACCTATGGCTACACCTTC. The chain uses TRBV6-5 and TRBJ1-2; D gene ambiguous. The length of the CDR3 is 16 residues. Germline CDR1 is MNHEY and CDR2 is SVGAGI. Trimming cost V 2 bases and J 4 bases, with 17 bases left between them.